This T cell receptor beta chain was sequenced during a study of shared clonotypes between healthy human individuals. The table came from immunoSEQ multiplex PCR; TCRdb's copy has only in-frame clones and leaves some out. The table lists roughly 1,000,000 clones, about four fifths of them singletons, with 0.5% to 0.65% in the top ten. Trimming took off 5 bases at V and 5 bases at J, with 9 bases between the two ends. This CDR3 contains 12 residues. CDR1 is SGHAT and CDR2 is FQDESV in the germline V gene (reference sequence). The origin of this receptor is a young man in good health. Some clones in this sample may be carry-over from other donors' samples. The sample taken for sequencing was memory CD4+ T cells from PBMCs. Subset of the sample: CD45RA-negative fraction. The rearrangement links TRBV11-1 to TRBJ2-5; the D is unclear. CDR3 DNA: TGTGCCAGCAGCGGCCCGAGGGAGACCCAGTACTTC. Translating gives CASSGPRETQYF.